This T cell receptor (beta chain) was recorded in a study of glioma-infiltrating T cells after dendritic cell vaccination. The PCR used 60 V beta and 13 J beta primers. Profiled with immunoSEQ multiplex PCR; TCRdb holds only in-frame clones, not every one. This sample has over 90,000 clones, with under 90% found just once. The CDR3 spans 16 residues. V was pared by 5 bases and J by 1 base, with 5 bases of the junction left unmatched. CDR1 is LNHDA, CDR2 SQIVND, per germline (reference sequence). The specimen comprised blood, sampled before dendritic cell vaccination. The J gene is TRBJ2-2, the V gene TRBV19; 9 nucleotides align to TRBD2. This receptor was taken from a human donor with glioblastoma. The CDR3 region has the DNA TGTGCCAGTAGTCTTGGGACTAGCCTGAACACCGGGGAGCTGTTTTTT. Its protein is CASSLGTSLNTGELFF.